The 30 T cell receptor beta chains in this list originate from one sample, sequenced in a study of long-term antiretroviral therapy in people with HIV. Run at survey level, the immunoSEQ assay was version v3.0. Generated by immunoSEQ multiplex PCR, the TCRdb table keeps only in-frame clones and is missing some. The sample carries roughly 33,000 clones, around 80% recorded once. This specimen consisted of unsorted PBMCs, obtained 3.1 years after starting antiretroviral therapy. The receptors were gathered from a woman between 45 and 65 years old with HIV.

This clone was observed a few times. The chain joins TRBV11-2 to TRBJ1-1, with a possible D match to TRBD1 (5 bases). V was pared by 1 base and J by 1 base, with 16 bases between. The CDR3 covers 17 residues. CDR1 is SGHAT and CDR2 is FQNNGV in the germline V gene. This CDR3 is CASSLGRVTEKNTEAFF. DNA of the CDR3: TGTGCCAGCAGCTTAGGAAGGGTGACAGAGAAGAACACTGAAGCTTTCTTT. The full variable domain, its missing parts supplied by reference TRBV11-2 and TRBJ1-1, is EAGVAQSPRYKIIEKRQSVAFWCNPISGHATLYWYQQILGQGPKLLIQFQNNGVVDDSQLPKDRFSAERLKGVDSTLKIQPAKLEDSAVYLCASSLGRVTEKNTEAFFGQGTRLTVV.

The V call is TRBV27, the J call TRBJ1-4, with D possibly matching TRBD1 (5 bases). The germline CDR1 and CDR2 sequences are MNHEY and SMNVEV (reference sequence). The CDR3 extends over 12 amino acids. The ends were cut back, 5 bases at V and 10 bases at J, with 11 bases in the middle. CDR3: CASSLSGGKLFF. CDR3 DNA sequence: TGTGCCAGCAGTCTCTCGGGGGGAAAACTGTTTTTT.

This chain uses TRBV13 with TRBJ2-2; tentatively, D is TRBD2 (6 bases). In germline, CDR1 is PRHDT, CDR2 FYEKMQ (reference sequence). The CDR3 runs 15 residues. V lost 5 bases to trimming and J lost 6 bases, with 16 bases between them. DNA for the CDR3: TGTGCCAGCAGCCCCATTCGGGGGTACGCCGGGGAGCTGTTTTTT. It specifies CASSPIRGYAGELFF. Together with reference TRBV13 and TRBJ2-2, the CDR3 gives the full variable domain: AAGVIQSPRHLIKEKRETATLKCYPIPRHDTVYWYQQGPGQDPQFLISFYEKMQSDKGSIPDRFSAQQFSDYHSELNMSSLELGDSALYFCASSPIRGYAGELFFGEGSRLTVL.

The chain recombines TRBV11-2 with TRBJ2-2; the match to TRBD1 covers 7 bases. Germline V lookup: CDR1 SGHAT, CDR2 FQNNGV. The CDR3 totals 14 residues. Trimming cost V 4 bases and J 7 bases; bases outside gene matches: 6. The CDR3 nucleotides read TGTGCCAGCAGCTATACAGGGGCTGGCGGGGAGCTGTTTTTT. Its translation is CASSYTGAGGELFF.

The V gene is TRBV6-1, the J gene TRBJ1-5; possibly TRBD1 for D (5 bases). The V end was cut by 4 bases, the J end by 7 bases, with 17 bases between. The length of the CDR3 is 15 residues. Germline V gene data show CDR1 as MNHNS and CDR2 as SASEGT. The chain's CDR3 is CASSVSGPVGQPQHF. The CDR3 coding sequence is TGTGCCAGCAGTGTGTCGGGGCCGGTGGGGCAGCCCCAGCATTTT.

This clone was recorded only once. The chain employs TRBV7-9 and TRBJ2-3, with 7 positions matching TRBD1. Trimming took 2 bases from V and 3 from J; bases not matched to a gene: 5. Germline lookup yields CDR1 SEHNR and CDR2 FQNEAQ (reference sequence). The CDR3 sequence is 15 residues long. The CDR3 DNA reads as TGTGCCAGCAGCTTATATCAACAGGGGACAGATACGCAGTATTTT. Translation: CASSLYQQGTDTQYF.

The chain couples TRBV2 to TRBJ2-3; the D gene could be TRBD1 or TRBD2 (5 bases each). The V end lost 9 bases, the J end lost 8 bases, and 24 bases lay between the germline ends. There are 15 residues in the CDR3. Germline V CDR1 and CDR2: SNHLY, FYNNEI. Here the CDR3 reads CARGIGTVNGGTQYF. CDR3 coding DNA: TGTGCCAGGGGGATTGGGACGGTAAATGGTGGTACGCAGTATTTT.

The chain has TRBV7-3 and TRBJ2-4, with a tentative D call TRBD2 (7 bases). Per germline, CDR1 SGHTA and CDR2 FQGTGA. This CDR3 is built from 17 residues. Trimming shortened V by 2 bases and J by 0 bases, and 14 bases separated the two germline ends. The CDR3 protein is CASSLLGGGLAKNIQYF. CDR3 DNA sequence: TGTGCCAGCAGCTTATTGGGAGGGGGGCTAGCCAAAAACATTCAGTACTTC.

The genes are TRBV6-5 and TRBJ1-6; 7 bases match TRBD1. The CDR3 covers 14 residues. Germline loops: CDR1 MNHEY, CDR2 SVGAGI. J lost 7 bases, V lost 5 bases, and 5 bases had no gene match. The CDR3 DNA sequence: TGTGCCAGCAGTACTGGGACAGTAAATTCACCCCTCCACTTT. Protein sequence: CASSTGTVNSPLHF.

CDR3 DNA sequence: TGTGCCAGCAGTTTTATTGGAGCAGGGGACGAGACCCAGTACTTC. This codes for CASSFIGAGDETQYF. This rearrangement joins TRBV27 to TRBJ2-5; D perhaps matches TRBD1 (6 bases). The length of the CDR3 is 15 residues. V was pared by 3 bases and J by 5 bases, with 16 bases between. Germline values: CDR1 MNHEY, CDR2 SMNVEV (reference sequence).

The chain recombines TRBV6-6 with TRBJ2-7; either TRBD1 or TRBD2 may fit D (5 bases each). V was clipped by 2 bases and J by 4 bases, with 15 bases between them. The germline gives CDR1 MNHNY, CDR2 SVGAGI (reference sequence). This CDR3 has 15 residues. CDR3 residues: CASSYHVRDAYEQYF. Here the CDR3 DNA reads TGTGCCAGCAGTTACCACGTGAGGGACGCGTACGAGCAGTACTTC.

There are a few counts of this clone. This chain links TRBV18 with TRBJ2-5, with unresolved D. Trimming shortened V by 0 bases and J by 5 bases, and 4 bases separated the two germline ends. The CDR3 is 12 amino acids. From germline, CDR1 is KGHSH and CDR2 LQKENI. CDR3 loop: CASSPPSETQYF. DNA for the CDR3: TGTGCCAGCTCACCACCGTCTGAGACCCAGTACTTC.

The CDR3 DNA sequence: TGTGCCAGCAGTGAAGCGAACCTCTTTGGAAGCTCCTACGAGCAGTACGTC. Protein: CASSEANLFGSSYEQYV. The chain employs TRBV2 and TRBJ2-7; D is unclear. V gave up 0 bases and J gave up 0 bases, with 15 bases separating them. The CDR3 totals 17 residues. Germline CDR1 is SNHLY and CDR2 is FYNNEI.

This clone was seen a few times. The V and J genes are TRBV7-2 and TRBJ1-5; a possible D gene is TRBD1 (6 bases). This CDR3 spans 15 amino acids. Trimming stripped 6 bases from V and 2 bases from J, with 14 bases between. Germline V gene data show CDR1 as SGHTA and CDR2 as FQGNSA. The CDR3 sequence is CASRANRDGNQPQHF. The CDR3 region has the DNA TGTGCCAGCAGAGCTAACAGGGATGGCAATCAGCCCCAGCATTTT.

This rearrangement joins TRBV5-4 to TRBJ2-3, with D perhaps matching TRBD2 (5 bases). This CDR3 is built from 16 residues. Per germline, CDR1 SGHNT and CDR2 YYREEE (reference sequence). Trimming removed 3 bases at V and 0 bases at J, with 14 bases between. CDR3 loop: CASSYGGRTSTDTQYF. DNA of the CDR3: TGTGCCAGCAGCTACGGCGGGCGTACTAGCACAGATACGCAGTATTTT.

The chain uses TRBV2 and TRBJ1-3, with D maybe TRBD1 (5 bases). In germline, CDR1 is SNHLY, CDR2 FYNNEI. The CDR3 totals 17 residues. The ends were cut back, 7 bases at V and 0 bases at J, with 19 bases in the middle. CDR3: CASTTEGLLGSGNTIYF. The CDR3 bases are TGTGCCAGCACCACGGAGGGACTTCTAGGCTCTGGAAACACCATATATTTT.

This clone was seen just once. V is TRBV19 and J is TRBJ2-4; D gene unclear. The CDR3 spans 15 residues. Germline CDR1 and CDR2: LNHDA and SQIVND (reference sequence). V dropped 5 bases and J dropped 7 bases, with 18 bases sitting between them. CDR3 protein: CASSPMSYGYNIQYF. CDR3 DNA: TGTGCCAGTAGTCCAATGAGTTATGGTTATAACATTCAGTACTTC.

The V call is TRBV30, the J call TRBJ1-6, with TRBD1 as a possible D gene (6 bases). Germline assignment: CDR1 GTSNPN and CDR2 SVGIG (reference sequence). The length of the CDR3 is 16 residues. V was pared by 4 bases and J by 0 bases, with 13 bases between. The CDR3 region is CAWTLRGYSYNSPLHF. The CDR3 region has the DNA TGTGCCTGGACCCTCAGGGGTTACTCCTATAATTCACCCCTCCACTTT.

The chain couples TRBV5-8 to TRBJ1-4; D is unresolved. This CDR3 has 12 amino acids. CDR1 and CDR2 (germline): SGHTS, YDEGEE. Trimming left V 2 bases short and J 1 base short, with 0 bases between. The DNA of the CDR3 is TGTGCCAGCAGCTTAACTAATGAAAAACTGTTTTTT. It encodes CASSLTNEKLFF.

The chain uses TRBV7-6 and TRBJ1-5, with D unresolved. Trimming stripped 1 base from V and 0 bases from J, with 1 base between. Germline loops: CDR1 SGHVS, CDR2 FNYEAQ. The CDR3 is 13 amino acids. Here the CDR3 reads CASSLDSNQPQHF. CDR3 nucleotide sequence: TGTGCCAGCAGCTTAGATAGCAATCAGCCCCAGCATTTT.

V usage is TRBV7-6 and J usage is TRBJ1-2; D might be TRBD1 (5 bases). CDR1 is SGHVS, CDR2 FNYEAQ, per germline. The CDR3 loop spans 14 amino acids. The ends were cut back, 4 bases at V and 6 bases at J, with 15 bases in the middle. CDR3 bases: TGTGCCAGCAGCTCAAATAGGGGCCAGGATGGCTACACCTTC. Its protein is CASSSNRGQDGYTF.

J is TRBJ1-5 and V is TRBV2, with no clear D. Germline CDR1 is SNHLY and CDR2 is FYNNEI. V was cut by 0 bases and J by 3 bases, with 12 bases left in between. CDR3 length: 16 residues. CDR3 amino acids: CASSEARLGLNQPQHF. The DNA for the CDR3 is TGTGCCAGCAGTGAAGCGCGCCTGGGCCTCAATCAGCCCCAGCATTTT. The full variable domain, in which reference TRBV2 and TRBJ1-5 provide the parts outside the CDR3, is EPEVTQTPSHQVTQMGQEVILRCVPISNHLYFYWYRQILGQKVEFLVSFYNNEISEKSEIFDDQFSVERPDGSNFTLKIRSTKLEDSAMYFCASSEARLGLNQPQHFGDGTRLSIL.

This sequence joins TRBV5-1 and TRBJ1-6; 8 nucleotides line up with TRBD1. After removal of 2 bases from V and 3 bases from J, the junction contained 1 base not matched to a gene. The CDR3 covers 15 residues. Germline-derived CDR1 and CDR2 are SGHRS and YFSETQ. CDR3 in DNA: TGCGCCAGCAGCTTCGACAGGGGCTATAATTCACCCCTCCACTTT. Translating gives CASSFDRGYNSPLHF.

This chain links TRBV23-1 with TRBJ1-6, with TRBD1 matching over 8 bases. TRBV23-1 qualifies as an ORF whose function is uncertain. The CDR3 sequence is 19 residues long. Unmatched junction bases numbered 16, after V lost 2 bases and J lost 7 bases. The CDR3, as DNA: TGCGCCAGCAGTCAACCGCGGGGCTTCCAGGGGGCACGGAATTCACCCCTCCACTTT. It encodes CASSQPRGFQGARNSPLHF.

There are a few counts of this clone. J is TRBJ1-1 and V is TRBV7-3; a possible D gene is TRBD1 (5 bases). This CDR3 is built from 14 residues. V dropped 5 bases and J dropped 8 bases, with 18 bases sitting between them. The germline gives CDR1 SGHTA, CDR2 FQGTGA. The CDR3 nucleotides are TGTGCCAGCAGCCTTAACGGTAGGGGCGGGGAAGCTTTCTTT. Residues: CASSLNGRGGEAFF.

The CDR3 reads CASSLSGASYNEQFF. CDR3 in DNA: TGTGCCAGCAGCCTATCAGGGGCCTCCTACAATGAGCAGTTCTTC. The chain employs TRBV11-2 and TRBJ2-1; TRBD1 is a possible D gene (6 bases). Deletions cut 5 bases from V and 0 bases from J, with 11 bases between. Per the germline V gene, CDR1 is SGHAT and CDR2 is FQNNGV. This CDR3 is built from 15 residues. The variable domain in full, completed from reference TRBV11-2 and TRBJ2-1, reads EAGVAQSPRYKIIEKRQSVAFWCNPISGHATLYWYQQILGQGPKLLIQFQNNGVVDDSQLPKDRFSAERLKGVDSTLKIQPAKLEDSAVYLCASSLSGASYNEQFFGPGTRLTVL.

The chain has TRBV30 and TRBJ1-1, with a weak D call TRBD1 (5 bases). Germline V gene lookup returns CDR1 GTSNPN and CDR2 SVGIG (reference sequence). V lost 2 bases, J lost 4 bases, and 20 bases lay in between. The CDR3 loop spans 16 amino acids. This chain's CDR3 is CAWSLQGLTRGTEAFF. CDR3 DNA: TGTGCCTGGAGTCTCCAGGGACTAACGAGGGGCACTGAAGCTTTCTTT.

The chain is built from TRBV9 and TRBJ1-4; a weak D match, TRBD1 (5 bases). CDR3 length: 14 amino acids. The germline CDR1 and CDR2 sequences are SGDLS and YYNGEE. The V and J ends lost 1 base and 6 bases respectively, with 10 bases between them. The CDR3 region is CASSVQGEDEKLFF. Written as DNA, the CDR3 is TGTGCCAGCAGCGTACAGGGTGAGGATGAAAAACTGTTTTTT.

The chain joins TRBV6-4 to TRBJ2-6; 8 bases fit TRBD1. Germline V CDR1 and CDR2: MRHNA, SNTAGT. V shed 4 bases, J shed 2 bases, and the junction held 7 bases outside the gene matches. The CDR3 sequence is 17 residues long. The CDR3: CASSAGTGGTGANVLTF. CDR3 coding DNA: TGTGCCAGCAGTGCCGGGACAGGAGGAACTGGGGCCAACGTCCTGACTTTC.

The rearrangement joins TRBV5-1 to TRBJ2-3; TRBD1 agrees at 8 bases. The CDR3 is made up of 15 amino acids. Germline V gives CDR1 SGHRS, CDR2 YFSETQ. With V trimmed by 4 bases and J by 4 bases, 8 bases remained unmatched. The CDR3 is CASSVTGELADTQYF. DNA for the CDR3: TGCGCCAGCAGCGTGACAGGGGAATTGGCAGATACGCAGTATTTT.